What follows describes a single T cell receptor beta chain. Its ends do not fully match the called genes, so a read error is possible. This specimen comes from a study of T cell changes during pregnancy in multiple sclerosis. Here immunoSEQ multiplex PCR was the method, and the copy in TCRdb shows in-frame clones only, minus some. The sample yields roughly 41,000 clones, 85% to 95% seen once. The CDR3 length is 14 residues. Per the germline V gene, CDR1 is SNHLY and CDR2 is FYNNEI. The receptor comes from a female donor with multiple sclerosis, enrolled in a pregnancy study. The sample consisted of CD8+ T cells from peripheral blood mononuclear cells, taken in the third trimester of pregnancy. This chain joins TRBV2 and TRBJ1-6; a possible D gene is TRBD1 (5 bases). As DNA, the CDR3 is TGTGCCAGCAGCGAAGGGGAAAGCGGATCACCCCTCCACTTT. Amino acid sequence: CASSEGESGSPLHF.